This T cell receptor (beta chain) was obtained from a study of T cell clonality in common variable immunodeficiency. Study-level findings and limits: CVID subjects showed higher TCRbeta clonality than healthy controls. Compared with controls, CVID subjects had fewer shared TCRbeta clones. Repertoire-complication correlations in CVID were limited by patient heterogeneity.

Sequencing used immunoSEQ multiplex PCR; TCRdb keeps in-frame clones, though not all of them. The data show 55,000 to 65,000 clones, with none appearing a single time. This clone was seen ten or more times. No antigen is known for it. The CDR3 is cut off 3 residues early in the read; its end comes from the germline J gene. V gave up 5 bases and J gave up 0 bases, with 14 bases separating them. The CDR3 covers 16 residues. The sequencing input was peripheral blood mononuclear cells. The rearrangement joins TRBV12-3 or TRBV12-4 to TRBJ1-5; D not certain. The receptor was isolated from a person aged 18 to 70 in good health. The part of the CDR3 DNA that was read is TGTGCCAGCAGTCCCGGTGTATATGGTAGCAATCAGCCC. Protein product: CASSPGVYGSNQP. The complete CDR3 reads CASSPGVYGSNQPQHF.